One and the same sample provided the 8 T cell receptor beta chains below, sequenced in a study of blood T cell repertoires in COVID-19. Repertoires were generated with immunoSEQ multiplex PCR, while TCRdb's copy carries only in-frame clones and drops some. The sample records around 56,000 clones, over 75% being singletons. Source material: peripheral blood. The receptors come from a man between 60 and 75 years old with active or convalescent COVID-19.

The chain uses TRBV5-4 and TRBJ1-2; weak D call: TRBD1 (5 bases). The CDR3 runs 14 residues. Germline values: CDR1 SGHNT, CDR2 YYREEE (reference sequence). V lost 4 bases and J 8 bases, leaving 18 bases between the germline ends. The CDR3 region is CASSPRQSPGGYTF. The CDR3 nucleotides read TGTGCCAGCAGCCCCCGACAGTCCCCAGGGGGCTACACCTTC.

The chain carries TRBV15 and TRBJ1-5; D gene uncertain. The CDR3 extends over 13 amino acids. V was shortened by 5 bases and J by 2 bases, with 7 bases between the two germline ends. Germline CDR1 is LNHNV and CDR2 is YYDKDF (reference sequence). The CDR3 sequence is CATSEEGNQPQHF. The DNA of the CDR3 is TGTGCCACCAGCGAGGAGGGCAATCAGCCCCAGCATTTT.

The chain combines TRBV7-5 with TRBJ2-1; the table gives TRBD1 as D, unverified against the DNA. TRBV7-5 is listed as a pseudogene. The CDR3 has 16 amino acids. The CDR3 is CVRSLASRGLDNEQFF. The DNA for the CDR3 is TGTGTCAGAAGCTTAGCGTCCAGGGGGCTCGACAATGAGCAGTTCTTC.

V gene TRBV10-3 combines with J gene TRBJ2-5; TRBD2 matches 9 bases. The CDR3 runs 14 residues. Per germline, CDR1 ENHRY and CDR2 SYGVKD. With V trimmed by 8 bases and J by 7 bases, 11 bases remained unmatched. The CDR3 region is CAIAAVAGVGTQYF. The CDR3 DNA is TGTGCCATCGCGGCGGTAGCGGGAGTTGGGACCCAGTACTTC.

The chain combines TRBV6-6 with TRBJ2-7, with TRBD1 matching over 9 bases. Germline assignment: CDR1 MNHNY and CDR2 SVGAGI (reference sequence). The CDR3 covers 16 residues. Trimming cost V 6 bases and J 2 bases; bases outside gene matches: 11. CDR3 sequence: CASSNQGQGNPYEQYF. The DNA of the CDR3 is TGTGCCAGCAGCAACCAGGGACAGGGAAATCCCTACGAGCAGTACTTC.

The V call is TRBV7-2, the J call TRBJ2-5; 10 nucleotides align to TRBD2. The V gene end was trimmed by 1 base and the J gene end by 5 bases; junction bases not matched to a gene: 13. CDR3 length equals 18 residues. Germline assignment: CDR1 SGHTA and CDR2 FQGNSA. The DNA for the CDR3 is TGTGCCAGCAGCTTAGTCGGCCCGAGCGGGGGGGCCCGGGAGACCCAGTACTTC. This gives the protein CASSLVGPSGGARETQYF.

The V and J genes are TRBV7-2 and TRBJ1-2; D not certain. Deletions cut 5 bases from V and 6 bases from J, with 19 bases between. Per the germline V gene, CDR1 is SGHTA and CDR2 is FQGNSA. The CDR3 sequence is 15 residues long. The CDR3 bases are TGTGCCAGCAGCATGCACAGTTTAGCCGGGAATGGCTACACCTTC. Its protein is CASSMHSLAGNGYTF.

The rearrangement links TRBV2 to TRBJ2-7; possible D gene TRBD2, 6 bases. Germline loops: CDR1 SNHLY, CDR2 FYNNEI. The V and J ends lost 5 bases and 10 bases respectively, with 12 bases between them. This CDR3 is 11 amino acids long. CDR3 protein: CASSRERRQYF. The CDR3 DNA follows: TGTGCCAGCAGTCGGGAGCGGCGTCAGTACTTC.